The sequence of this T cell receptor beta chain was determined in a study of blood T cell repertoires in COVID-19. Repertoires were generated with immunoSEQ multiplex PCR, while TCRdb's copy carries only in-frame clones and drops some. Of fewer than 200,000 clones detected, around 80% appear once; the ten largest clones hold 5.5% to 7.5%. Germline V gene data show CDR1 as SGHVS and CDR2 as FQNEAQ. The CDR3 runs to 15 residues. V gave up 6 bases and J gave up 8 bases; unmatched junction bases: 9. This receptor was obtained from a human donor in a cohort sampled during active COVID-19. The rearrangement links TRBV7-8 to TRBJ1-4; 10 bases are shared with TRBD1. Sequenced sample: peripheral blood. The CDR3 spells CASSGTGDFREKLFF. CDR3 DNA: TGTGCCAGCAGTGGGACAGGGGATTTTAGGGAAAAACTGTTTTTT.